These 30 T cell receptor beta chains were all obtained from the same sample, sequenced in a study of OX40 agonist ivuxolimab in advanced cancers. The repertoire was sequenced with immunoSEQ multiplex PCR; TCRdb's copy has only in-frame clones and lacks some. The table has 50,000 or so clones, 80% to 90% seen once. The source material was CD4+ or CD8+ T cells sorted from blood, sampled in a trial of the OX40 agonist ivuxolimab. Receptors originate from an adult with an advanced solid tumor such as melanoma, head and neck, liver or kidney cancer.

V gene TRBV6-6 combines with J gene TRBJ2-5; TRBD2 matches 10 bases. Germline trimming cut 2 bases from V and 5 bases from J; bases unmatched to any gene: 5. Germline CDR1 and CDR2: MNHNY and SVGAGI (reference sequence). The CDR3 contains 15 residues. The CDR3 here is CASSYSSGRFETQYF. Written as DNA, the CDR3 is TGTGCCAGCAGTTACAGTAGCGGGAGGTTTGAGACCCAGTACTTC.

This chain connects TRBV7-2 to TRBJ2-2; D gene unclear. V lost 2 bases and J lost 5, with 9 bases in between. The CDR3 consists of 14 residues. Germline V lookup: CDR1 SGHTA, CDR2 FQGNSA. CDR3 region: CASSLSPLTGELFF. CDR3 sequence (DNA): TGTGCCAGCAGCTTAAGTCCTTTAACCGGGGAGCTGTTTTTT.

Here the CDR3 DNA reads TGTGCCACCAAGAACACGGACTCTAGCAATCAGCCCCAGCATTTT. Its protein is CATKNTDSSNQPQHF. The chain couples TRBV6-5 to TRBJ1-5; D uncertain. The germline V and J ends were trimmed by 10 bases and 0 bases, with 16 bases remaining between them. The V gene's germline CDR1 is MNHEY and CDR2 SVGAGI. The CDR3 runs 15 residues.

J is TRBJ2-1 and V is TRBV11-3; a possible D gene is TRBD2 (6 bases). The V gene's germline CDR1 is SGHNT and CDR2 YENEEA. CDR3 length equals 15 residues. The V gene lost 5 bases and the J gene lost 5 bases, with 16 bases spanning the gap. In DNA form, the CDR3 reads TGTGCCAGCAGCCTGGAGGGGAGATTAAACAATGAGCAGTTCTTC. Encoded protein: CASSLEGRLNNEQFF.

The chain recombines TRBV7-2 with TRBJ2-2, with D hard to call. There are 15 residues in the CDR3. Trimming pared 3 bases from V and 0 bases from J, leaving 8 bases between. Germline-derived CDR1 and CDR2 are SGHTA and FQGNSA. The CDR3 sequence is CASSLSPANTGELFF. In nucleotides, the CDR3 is TGTGCCAGCAGCTTGTCCCCAGCGAACACCGGGGAGCTGTTTTTT.

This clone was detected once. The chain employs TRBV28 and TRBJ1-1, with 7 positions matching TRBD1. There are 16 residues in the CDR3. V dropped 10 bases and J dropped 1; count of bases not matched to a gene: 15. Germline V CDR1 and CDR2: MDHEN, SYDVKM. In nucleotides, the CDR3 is TGTGCCACCAAAAGGGGGCCCCAGCTCCGGAACACTGAAGCTTTCTTT. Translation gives CATKRGPQLRNTEAFF.

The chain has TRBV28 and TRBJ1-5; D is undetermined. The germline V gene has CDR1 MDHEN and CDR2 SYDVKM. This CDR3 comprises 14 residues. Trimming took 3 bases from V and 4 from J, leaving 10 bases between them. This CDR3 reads CASSLLLENQPQHF. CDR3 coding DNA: TGTGCCAGCAGTTTGTTACTGGAGAATCAGCCCCAGCATTTT.

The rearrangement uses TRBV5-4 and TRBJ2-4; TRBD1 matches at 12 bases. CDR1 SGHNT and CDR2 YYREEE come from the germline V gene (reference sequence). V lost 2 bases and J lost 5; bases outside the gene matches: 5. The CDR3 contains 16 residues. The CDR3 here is CASSLPGTGGQNIQYF. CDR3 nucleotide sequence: TGTGCCAGCAGCTTACCCGGGACAGGGGGCCAAAACATTCAGTACTTC.

The CDR3 DNA is TGCGCCAGCAGCGCAATAGCGAATGAGCAGTTCTTC. Encoded protein: CASSAIANEQFF. The V gene is TRBV5-1, the J gene TRBJ2-1, with D perhaps TRBD2 (5 bases). This CDR3 has 12 amino acids. CDR1 is SGHRS, CDR2 YFSETQ, per germline. V lost 4 bases, J lost 7 bases, and 9 bases lay in between.

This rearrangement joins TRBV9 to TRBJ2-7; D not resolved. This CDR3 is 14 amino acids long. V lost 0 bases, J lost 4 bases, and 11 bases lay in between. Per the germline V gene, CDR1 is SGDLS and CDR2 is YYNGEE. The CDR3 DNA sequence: TGTGCCAGCAGCGTAGGCGTCGGGCAATACGAGCAGTACTTC. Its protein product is CASSVGVGQYEQYF.

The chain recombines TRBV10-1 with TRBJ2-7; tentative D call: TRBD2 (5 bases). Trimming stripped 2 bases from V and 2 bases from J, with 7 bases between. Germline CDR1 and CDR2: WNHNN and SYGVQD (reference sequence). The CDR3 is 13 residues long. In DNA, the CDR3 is TGCGCCAGCAGTGAGCGAGGGACCTACGAGCAGTACTTC. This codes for CASSERGTYEQYF.

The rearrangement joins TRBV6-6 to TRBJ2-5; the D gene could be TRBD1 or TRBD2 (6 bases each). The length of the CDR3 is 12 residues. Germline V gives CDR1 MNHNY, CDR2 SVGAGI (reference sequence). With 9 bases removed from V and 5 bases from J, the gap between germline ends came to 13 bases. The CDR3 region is CASLRGEETQYF. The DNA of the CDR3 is TGTGCCAGTCTAAGGGGGGAGGAGACCCAGTACTTC.

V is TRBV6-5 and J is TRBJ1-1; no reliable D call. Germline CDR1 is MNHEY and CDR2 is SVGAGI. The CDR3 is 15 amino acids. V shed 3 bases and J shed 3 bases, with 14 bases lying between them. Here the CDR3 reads CASSYDGIRDTEAFF. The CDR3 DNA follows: TGTGCCAGCAGTTATGACGGCATTAGGGACACTGAAGCTTTCTTT.

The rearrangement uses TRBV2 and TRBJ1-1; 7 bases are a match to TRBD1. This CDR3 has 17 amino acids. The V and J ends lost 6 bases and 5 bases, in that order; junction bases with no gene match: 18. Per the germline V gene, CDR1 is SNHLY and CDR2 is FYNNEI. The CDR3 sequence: CASSDSRVGRGRTEAFF. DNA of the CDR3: TGTGCCAGCAGCGATTCCAGGGTGGGGAGGGGGCGTACTGAAGCTTTCTTT. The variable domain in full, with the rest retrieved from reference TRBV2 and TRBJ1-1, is EPEVTQTPSHQVTQMGQEVILRCVPISNHLYFYWYRQILGQKVEFLVSFYNNEISEKSEIFDDQFSVERPDGSNFTLKIRSTKLEDSAMYFCASSDSRVGRGRTEAFFGQGTRLTVV.

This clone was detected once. CDR3 bases: TGTGCCGGAACCCCGGGCCGGAGGGCTACTAATGAAAAACTGTTTTTT. It is translated as CAGTPGRRATNEKLFF. The genes are TRBV30 and TRBJ1-4; D not resolved. Germline values: CDR1 GTSNPN, CDR2 SVGIG (reference sequence). This CDR3 region has 16 residues. With 8 bases removed from V and 2 bases from J, the gap between germline ends came to 21 bases.

For the CDR3, the DNA is TGTGCCAGCAGTACGACAGGGGAGTTTTCTGAAGCTTTCTTT. Encoded protein: CASSTTGEFSEAFF. The gene calls are TRBV6-6 and TRBJ1-1; 8 bases align to TRBD1. Germline V gene lookup returns CDR1 MNHNY and CDR2 SVGAGI (reference sequence). The J segment lost 6 bases and the V segment lost 5 bases, leaving 8 bases of the junction unmatched. CDR3 length: 14 amino acids.

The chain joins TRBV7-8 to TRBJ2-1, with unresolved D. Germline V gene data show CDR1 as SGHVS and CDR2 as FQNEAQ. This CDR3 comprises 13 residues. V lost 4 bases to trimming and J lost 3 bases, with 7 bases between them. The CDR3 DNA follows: TGTGCCAGCAGCTCGGACCGCTACAATGAGCAGTTCTTC. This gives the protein CASSSDRYNEQFF.

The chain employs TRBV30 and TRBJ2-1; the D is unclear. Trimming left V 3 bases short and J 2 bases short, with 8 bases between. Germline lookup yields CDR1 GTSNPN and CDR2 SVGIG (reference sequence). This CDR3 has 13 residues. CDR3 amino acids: CAWRSAAYNEQFF. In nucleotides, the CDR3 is TGTGCCTGGAGGAGCGCCGCCTACAATGAGCAGTTCTTC.

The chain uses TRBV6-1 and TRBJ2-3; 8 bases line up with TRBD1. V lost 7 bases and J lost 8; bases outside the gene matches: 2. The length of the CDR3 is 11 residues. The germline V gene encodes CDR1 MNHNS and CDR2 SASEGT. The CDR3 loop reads CASTDRGTQYF. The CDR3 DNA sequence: TGTGCCAGCACCGACAGGGGTACGCAGTATTTT.

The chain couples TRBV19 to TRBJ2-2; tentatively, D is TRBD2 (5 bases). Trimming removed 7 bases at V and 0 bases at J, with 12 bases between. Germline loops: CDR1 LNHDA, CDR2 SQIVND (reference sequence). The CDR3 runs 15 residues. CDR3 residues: CASNLGGANTGELFF. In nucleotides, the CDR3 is TGTGCCAGTAACTTAGGAGGAGCGAACACCGGGGAGCTGTTTTTT.

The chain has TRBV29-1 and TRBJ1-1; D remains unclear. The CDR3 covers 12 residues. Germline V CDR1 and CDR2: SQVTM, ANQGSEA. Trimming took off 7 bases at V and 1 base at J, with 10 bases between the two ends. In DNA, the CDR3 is TGCAGCGCCGGACGGCCGAACACTGAAGCTTTCTTT. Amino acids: CSAGRPNTEAFF.

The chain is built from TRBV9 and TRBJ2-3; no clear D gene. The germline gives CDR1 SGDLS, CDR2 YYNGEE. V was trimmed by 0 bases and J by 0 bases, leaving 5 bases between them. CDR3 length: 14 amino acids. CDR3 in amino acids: CASSVGPSTDTQYF. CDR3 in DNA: TGTGCCAGCAGCGTAGGCCCGAGCACAGATACGCAGTATTTT. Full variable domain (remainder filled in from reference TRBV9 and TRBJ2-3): DSGVTQTPKHLITATGQRVTLRCSPRSGDLSVYWYQQSLDQGLQFLIQYYNGEERAKGNILERFSAQQFPDLHSELNLSSLELGDSALYFCASSVGPSTDTQYFGPGTRLTVL.

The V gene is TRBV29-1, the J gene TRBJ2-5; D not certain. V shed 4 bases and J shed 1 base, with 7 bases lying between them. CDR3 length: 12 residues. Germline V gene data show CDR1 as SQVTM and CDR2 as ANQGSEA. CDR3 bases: TGCAGCGTTGCTGGAAGCCAAGAGACCCAGTACTTC. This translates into CSVAGSQETQYF.

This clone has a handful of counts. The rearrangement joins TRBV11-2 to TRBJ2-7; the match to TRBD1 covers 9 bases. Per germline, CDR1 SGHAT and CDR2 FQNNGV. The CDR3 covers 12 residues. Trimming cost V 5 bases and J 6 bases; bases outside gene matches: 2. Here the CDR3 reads CASSVDRGEQYF. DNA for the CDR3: TGTGCCAGCAGCGTGGACAGGGGCGAGCAGTACTTC.

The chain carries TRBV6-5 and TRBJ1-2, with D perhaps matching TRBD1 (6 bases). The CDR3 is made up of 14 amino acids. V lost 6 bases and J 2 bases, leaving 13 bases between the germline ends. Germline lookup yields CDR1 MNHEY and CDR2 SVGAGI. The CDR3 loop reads CASSRNRDNYGYTF. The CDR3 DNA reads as TGTGCCAGCAGCCGGAACAGGGACAACTATGGCTACACCTTC.

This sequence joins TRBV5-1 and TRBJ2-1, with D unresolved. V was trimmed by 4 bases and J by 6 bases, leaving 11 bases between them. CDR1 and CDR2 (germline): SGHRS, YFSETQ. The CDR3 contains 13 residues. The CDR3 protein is CASSVAGPNEQFF. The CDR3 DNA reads TGCGCCAGCAGCGTCGCTGGGCCCAATGAGCAGTTCTTC.

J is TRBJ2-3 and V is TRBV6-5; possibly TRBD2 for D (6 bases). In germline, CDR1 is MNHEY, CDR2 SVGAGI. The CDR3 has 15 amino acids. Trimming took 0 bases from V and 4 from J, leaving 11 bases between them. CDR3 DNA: TGTGCCAGCAGTTACTCTGGGACTTTGTCAGATACGCAGTATTTT. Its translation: CASSYSGTLSDTQYF.

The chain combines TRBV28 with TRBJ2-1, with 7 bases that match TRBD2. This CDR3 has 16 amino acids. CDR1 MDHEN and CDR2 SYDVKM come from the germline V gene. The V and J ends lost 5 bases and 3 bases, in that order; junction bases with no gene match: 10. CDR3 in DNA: TGTGCCAGCAGTGGGATCGGGAGGAATAACTACAATGAGCAGTTCTTC. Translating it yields CASSGIGRNNYNEQFF.

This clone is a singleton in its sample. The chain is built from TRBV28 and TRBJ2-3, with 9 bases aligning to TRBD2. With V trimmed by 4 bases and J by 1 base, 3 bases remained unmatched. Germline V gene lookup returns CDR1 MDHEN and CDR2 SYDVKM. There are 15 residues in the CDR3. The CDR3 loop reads CASSSSGVGTDTQYF. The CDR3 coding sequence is TGTGCCAGCAGTTCTAGCGGGGTGGGCACAGATACGCAGTATTTT.

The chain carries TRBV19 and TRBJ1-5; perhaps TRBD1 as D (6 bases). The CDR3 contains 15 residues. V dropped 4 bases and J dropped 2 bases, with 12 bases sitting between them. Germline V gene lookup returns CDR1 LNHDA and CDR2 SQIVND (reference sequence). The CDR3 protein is CASSTMGGGNQPQHF. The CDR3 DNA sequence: TGTGCCAGTAGTACGATGGGGGGCGGCAATCAGCCCCAGCATTTT.